Sequencing of this T cell receptor (beta chain) was carried out in a study of T cells in Graves' hyperthyroidism and ophthalmopathy. Study at large: Initial diagnosis, before any treatment, was when peripheral blood was collected.

Between the trimmed V and J ends, which lost 6 bases and 0 bases, there was a span of 13 bases. Germline CDR1 reads SGHTS; CDR2 reads YDEGEE. The CDR3 extends over 14 amino acids. What was amplified from RNA transcripts were TCR beta CDR3 regions. The HTBI primer set drove a first-round RT-PCR of the TCR CDR3. TCRdb re-called the multiplex PCR reads with MiXCR, one entry per CDR3 protein. The data show 500,000 to 650,000 distinct CDR3 sequences, approximately 15% seen once. The sequenced sample was blood. The chain carries TRBV5-8 and TRBJ2-7; D perhaps matches TRBD1 (5 bases). This clonotype originated in a woman between 45 and 65 years old with Graves' ophthalmopathy. The CDR3 nucleotides are TGTGCCAGCATGCGACAGAGGAGCTCCTACGAGCAGTACTTC. Protein product: CASMRQRSSYEQYF.